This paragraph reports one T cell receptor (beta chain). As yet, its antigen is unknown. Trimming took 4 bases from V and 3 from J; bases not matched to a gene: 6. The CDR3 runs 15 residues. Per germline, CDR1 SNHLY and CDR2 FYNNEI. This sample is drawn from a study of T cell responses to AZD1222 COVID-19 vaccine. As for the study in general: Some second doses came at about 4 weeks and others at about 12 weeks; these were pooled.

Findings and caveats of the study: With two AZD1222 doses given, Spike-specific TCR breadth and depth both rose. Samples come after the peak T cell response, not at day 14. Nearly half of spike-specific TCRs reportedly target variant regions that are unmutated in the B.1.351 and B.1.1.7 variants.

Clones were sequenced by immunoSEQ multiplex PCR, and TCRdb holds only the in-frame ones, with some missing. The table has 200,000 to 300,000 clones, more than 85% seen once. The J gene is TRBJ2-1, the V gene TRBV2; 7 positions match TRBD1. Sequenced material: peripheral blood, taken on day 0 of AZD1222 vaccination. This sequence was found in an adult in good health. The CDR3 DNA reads TGTGCCAGCAGTGGAAACAGGGGACGCTACAATGAGCAGTTCTTC. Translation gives CASSGNRGRYNEQFF.